The 23 T cell receptor beta chains listed next were all sequenced from one sample in a study of blood T cell repertoires in COVID-19. TCRdb's copy holds only in-frame clones and misses some; the assay was immunoSEQ multiplex PCR. The sample has over 110,000 clones, about 87% seen once; the top ten hold 25% to 30%. Material: peripheral blood. Source of these receptors: a human donor in a cohort sampled during active COVID-19.

The rearrangement links TRBV5-6 to TRBJ2-7; D is unresolved. The CDR3 covers 14 residues. Trimming cost V 1 base and J 1 base, with 9 bases left between them. CDR1 and CDR2 from the germline V gene are SGHDT and YYEEEE. In DNA, the CDR3 is TGTGCCAGCAGCTTGATGTCCCTTTCCTACGAGCAGTACTTC. Translation: CASSLMSLSYEQYF.

The chain is built from TRBV19 and TRBJ2-7, with 8 bases matching TRBD1. V was pared by 5 bases and J by 3 bases, with 3 bases of the junction left unmatched. The CDR3 length is 13 residues. CDR1 is LNHDA, CDR2 SQIVND, per germline (reference sequence). CDR3 residues: CASSVGQGYEQYF. The CDR3 region has the DNA TGTGCCAGTAGTGTTGGACAGGGCTACGAGCAGTACTTC.

This chain connects TRBV9 to TRBJ2-6; 8 bases agree with TRBD1. Germline V gene lookup returns CDR1 SGDLS and CDR2 YYNGEE. V was clipped by 2 bases and J by 0 bases; unmatched bases: 7. The CDR3 is 18 residues long. DNA of the CDR3: TGTGCCAGCAGCGTTCCTCGGGACAGGATCTCTGGGGCCAACGTCCTGACTTTC. Translating gives CASSVPRDRISGANVLTF.

The chain has TRBV6-5 and TRBJ1-1; D possibly corresponds to TRBD1 (5 bases). Germline values: CDR1 MNHEY, CDR2 SVGAGI. V was trimmed by 7 bases and J by 5 bases, leaving 11 bases between them. The CDR3 loop spans 12 amino acids. As DNA, the CDR3 is TGTGCCAGCACCTTCAGGGCTACTGAAGCTTTCTTT. It codes for CASTFRATEAFF.

This chain uses TRBV15 with TRBJ1-5; D is unresolved. The CDR3 totals 17 residues. Germline CDR1 reads LNHNV; CDR2 reads YYDKDF (reference sequence). V lost 2 bases to trimming and J lost 0 bases, with 14 bases between them. CDR3 bases: TGTGCCACCAGCAGACCCTCCTCCGGGTTTAGCAATCAGCCCCAGCATTTT. It yields the protein CATSRPSSGFSNQPQHF.

The chain couples TRBV11-2 to TRBJ1-1, with 7 bases lining up with TRBD1. The CDR3 consists of 14 residues. With V trimmed by 1 base and J by 12 bases, 11 bases remained unmatched. Per the germline V gene, CDR1 is SGHAT and CDR2 is FQNNGV. This CDR3 reads CASSLVSNRGGTFF. CDR3 sequence (DNA): TGTGCCAGCAGCTTAGTCAGCAACAGGGGAGGAACTTTCTTT. Variable domain in full (rest from reference TRBV11-2 and TRBJ1-1): EAGVAQSPRYKIIEKRQSVAFWCNPISGHATLYWYQQILGQGPKLLIQFQNNGVVDDSQLPKDRFSAERLKGVDSTLKIQPAKLEDSAVYLCASSLVSNRGGTFFGQGTRLTVV.

J is TRBJ1-3 and V is TRBV5-1, with 7 bases that match TRBD1. The V segment lost 5 bases and the J segment 2 bases; nucleotides outside the gene matches: 7. Germline loops: CDR1 SGHRS, CDR2 YFSETQ. This CDR3 has 15 amino acids. In DNA, the CDR3 is TGCGCCAGCAGAGTAGACAGGGACCCTGGAAACACCATATATTTT. Its translation: CASRVDRDPGNTIYF.

The rearrangement joins TRBV2 to TRBJ1-2; D unclear. Germline-derived CDR1 and CDR2 are SNHLY and FYNNEI. The germline V and J ends were trimmed by 8 bases and 5 bases, with 12 bases remaining between them. The CDR3 runs 12 residues. CDR3 loop: CASVEGSYGYTF. The CDR3 DNA follows: TGTGCCAGCGTCGAGGGCAGTTATGGCTACACCTTC.

V and J are TRBV3-1 (or the pseudogene TRBV3-2) and TRBJ1-1; TRBD1 might be the D (5 bases). The CDR3 is 14 residues long. Germline loops: CDR1 LGHDT, CDR2 YNNKEL (reference sequence). The V and J ends lost 7 bases and 0 bases respectively, with 12 bases between them. CDR3 in amino acids: CASTPTALNTEAFF. The CDR3 nucleotides are TGTGCCAGCACCCCGACAGCCCTGAACACTGAAGCTTTCTTT.

The rearrangement joins TRBV30 to TRBJ2-7; 9 bases are shared with TRBD2. Trimming removed 0 bases from V and 5 bases from J; junction bases left unmatched: 8. Looked up from germline, CDR1 is GTSNPN and CDR2 is SVGIG (reference sequence). The CDR3 totals 15 residues. CDR3 residues: CAWSVYPSGANEQYF. CDR3 sequence (DNA): TGTGCCTGGAGTGTATACCCTAGCGGGGCGAACGAGCAGTACTTC.

This chain links TRBV18 with TRBJ2-5; no reliable D call. Between the trimmed V and J ends, which lost 3 bases and 2 bases, there was a span of 10 bases. CDR1 is KGHSH and CDR2 is LQKENI in the germline V gene. This CDR3 region has 14 residues. CDR3 residues: CASSPRVAQETQYF. The CDR3 nucleotides read TGTGCCAGCTCACCTCGGGTCGCTCAAGAGACCCAGTACTTC. The variable domain in full, with the rest retrieved from reference TRBV18 and TRBJ2-5, is NAGVMQNPRHLVRRRGQEARLRCSPMKGHSHVYWYRQLPEEGLKFMVYLQKENIIDESGMPKERFSAEFPKEGPSILRIQQVVRGDSAAYFCASSPRVAQETQYFGPGTRLLVL.

This clone showed up just once. The chain recombines TRBV11-1 with TRBJ2-3; 8 bases map to TRBD1. This CDR3 contains 16 residues. Per germline, CDR1 SGHAT and CDR2 FQDESV (reference sequence). J gave up 0 bases and V 5 bases, and 7 bases lay outside the gene matches. DNA of the CDR3: TGTGCCAGCAGCCTCGGGACAGGAGCTAGCACAGATACGCAGTATTTT. Translation gives CASSLGTGASTDTQYF.

The chain is built from TRBV12-3 or TRBV12-4 and TRBJ2-7; D gene ambiguous. The CDR3 is made up of 13 amino acids. Trimming took 2 bases from V and 8 from J, leaving 13 bases between them. This CDR3 reads CASSLSAALKQYF. The CDR3 DNA sequence: TGTGCCAGCAGTTTATCGGCGGCGCTGAAGCAGTACTTC.

The rearrangement joins TRBV27 to TRBJ1-5, with 7 bases matching TRBD1. The germline V gene has CDR1 MNHEY and CDR2 SMNVEV (reference sequence). This CDR3 region has 15 residues. V shed 6 bases and J 0 bases; nucleotides not matched to a gene: 5. CDR3 region: CASRVGTDSNQPQHF. The CDR3 DNA reads as TGTGCCAGCAGAGTAGGGACAGATAGCAATCAGCCCCAGCATTTT.

V is TRBV12-3 or TRBV12-4 and J is TRBJ1-1, with a possible D match to TRBD1 (5 bases). CDR3 length: 13 residues. The V end was cut by 6 bases, the J end by 3 bases, with 11 bases between. The CDR3 nucleotides read TGTGCCAGCAGGCCGACAGTTTACACTGAAGCTTTCTTT. As protein: CASRPTVYTEAFF.

V gene TRBV11-2 combines with J gene TRBJ1-1; tentative D call: TRBD1 (6 bases). Germline values: CDR1 SGHAT, CDR2 FQNNGV. The CDR3 spans 15 residues. The germline V and J ends were trimmed by 5 bases and 0 bases, with 13 bases remaining between them. In nucleotides, the CDR3 is TGTGCCAGCAGCGCCTCGACAGGTATGAACACTGAAGCTTTCTTT. Translating gives CASSASTGMNTEAFF. Combining the CDR3 with reference TRBV11-2 and TRBJ1-1 gives the whole variable domain EAGVAQSPRYKIIEKRQSVAFWCNPISGHATLYWYQQILGQGPKLLIQFQNNGVVDDSQLPKDRFSAERLKGVDSTLKIQPAKLEDSAVYLCASSASTGMNTEAFFGQGTRLTVV.

CDR3 sequence (DNA): TGTGCCAGCAGCTTAGATGGAGTCACTCCCTACGAGCAGTACTTC. Protein sequence: CASSLDGVTPYEQYF. This sequence joins TRBV11-2 and TRBJ2-7; D not certain. The CDR3 extends over 15 amino acids. Trimming stripped 0 bases from V and 2 bases from J, with 11 bases between. From germline, CDR1 is SGHAT and CDR2 FQNNGV.

The gene calls are TRBV2 and TRBJ1-3; D perhaps matches TRBD1 (5 bases). V lost 5 bases to trimming and J lost 0 bases, with 14 bases between them. CDR1 is SNHLY, CDR2 FYNNEI, per germline. CDR3 length: 16 residues. The CDR3 here is CASSNPGHSSGNTIYF. The CDR3 DNA reads as TGTGCCAGCAGTAACCCCGGACACAGCTCTGGAAACACCATATATTTT.

The chain couples TRBV29-1 to TRBJ2-2; TRBD1 matches at 12 bases. Germline V gene data show CDR1 as SQVTM and CDR2 as ANQGSEA. V was clipped by 6 bases and J by 6 bases; unmatched bases: 14. The length of the CDR3 is 17 residues. The CDR3 bases are TGCAGCGTCGCCGGGGACAGGGGGCGTGGAGCATCCGGGGAGCTGTTTTTT. Translating gives CSVAGDRGRGASGELFF.

The chain has TRBV14 and TRBJ2-5; 10 nucleotides align to TRBD1. Germline values: CDR1 SGHDN, CDR2 FVKESK. The V gene end was trimmed by 4 bases and the J gene end by 5 bases; junction bases not matched to a gene: 4. This CDR3 has 14 amino acids. The DNA for the CDR3 is TGTGCCAGCAGCCTGACAGGGGGCCGGGAGACCCAGTACTTC. As protein: CASSLTGGRETQYF.

This clone was seen a handful of times. The V and J genes are TRBV21-1 and TRBJ2-3; the tabulated D call, TRBD1, remains unverified against the DNA. TRBV21-1 is a recognized pseudogene. CDR3 length: 15 amino acids. Written as DNA, the CDR3 is TGTGCCAGGGTTCCCGACAGGGGGCATGTAGATACGCAGTATTTT. Its translation: CARVPDRGHVDTQYF.

The rearrangement joins TRBV16 to TRBJ2-2; tentative D call: TRBD1 (5 bases). Germline-derived CDR1 and CDR2 are KGHSY and FQNENV. The CDR3 contains 16 residues. Deletions cut 4 bases from V and 0 bases from J, with 12 bases between. The CDR3 sequence is CASSRAGYANTGELFF. As DNA, the CDR3 is TGTGCCAGCAGCCGAGCAGGGTACGCGAACACCGGGGAGCTGTTTTTT.

V usage is TRBV9 and J usage is TRBJ2-5; TRBD2 matches 10 bases. The ends lost 0 bases at V and 6 bases at J; junction bases unmatched: 8. The length of the CDR3 is 16 residues. Germline loops: CDR1 SGDLS, CDR2 YYNGEE. The CDR3 reads CASSVESGGGSQTQYF. CDR3 bases: TGTGCCAGCAGCGTAGAGAGCGGGGGGGGTTCGCAGACCCAGTACTTC.